This T cell receptor (beta chain) was recorded in a study of response to subunit inactivated influenza vaccine. TCRdb re-called the RT-PCR reads with MiXCR, one entry per CDR3 protein. This table holds some 520,000 distinct CDR3 sequences, approximately 15% found once. Trimming shortened V by 8 bases and J by 4 bases, and 14 bases separated the two germline ends. Per the germline V gene, CDR1 is SEHNR and CDR2 is FQNEAQ (reference sequence). This CDR3 has 14 amino acids. Material: CD4+ T cells sorted from PBMCs, obtained approximately 25 months after vaccination. The receptor was derived from a man between 50 and 69 years old who received an inactivated influenza vaccine. V and J are TRBV7-9 and TRBJ1-4; D might be TRBD1 (5 bases). CDR3 nucleotide sequence: TGTGCCAGCCAGAGAGAGGGGAGTAATGAAAAACTGTTTTTT. It encodes CASQREGSNEKLFF.